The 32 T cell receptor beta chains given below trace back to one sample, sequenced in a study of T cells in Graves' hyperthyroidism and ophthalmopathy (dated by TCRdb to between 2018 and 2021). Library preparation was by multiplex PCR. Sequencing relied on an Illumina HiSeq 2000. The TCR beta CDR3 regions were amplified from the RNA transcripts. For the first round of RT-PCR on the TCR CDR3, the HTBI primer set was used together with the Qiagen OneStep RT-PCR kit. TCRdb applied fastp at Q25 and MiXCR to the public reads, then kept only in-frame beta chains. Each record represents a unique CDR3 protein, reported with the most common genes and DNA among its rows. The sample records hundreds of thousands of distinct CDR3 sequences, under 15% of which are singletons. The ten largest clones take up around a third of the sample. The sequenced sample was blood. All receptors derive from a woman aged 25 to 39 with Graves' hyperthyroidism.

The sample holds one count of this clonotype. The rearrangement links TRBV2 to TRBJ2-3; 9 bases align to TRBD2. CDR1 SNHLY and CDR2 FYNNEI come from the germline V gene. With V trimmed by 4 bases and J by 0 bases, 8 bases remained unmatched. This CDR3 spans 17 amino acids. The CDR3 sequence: CASSVKASGTSTDTQYF. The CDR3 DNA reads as TGTGCCAGCAGTGTGAAGGCTAGCGGGACTAGCACAGATACGCAGTATTTT.

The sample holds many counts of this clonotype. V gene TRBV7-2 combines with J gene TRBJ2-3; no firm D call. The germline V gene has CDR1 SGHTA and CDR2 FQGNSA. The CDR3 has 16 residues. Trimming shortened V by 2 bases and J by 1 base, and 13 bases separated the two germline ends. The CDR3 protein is CASSLSSAGGTDTQYF. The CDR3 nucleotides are TGTGCCAGCAGCTTATCCTCGGCAGGAGGCACAGATACGCAGTATTTT. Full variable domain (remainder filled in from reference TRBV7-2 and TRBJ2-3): GAGVSQSPSNKVTEKGKDVELRCDPISGHTALYWYRQSLGQGLEFLIYFQGNSAPDKSGLPSDRFSAERTGGSVSTLTIQRTQQEDSAVYLCASSLSSAGGTDTQYFGPGTRLTVL.

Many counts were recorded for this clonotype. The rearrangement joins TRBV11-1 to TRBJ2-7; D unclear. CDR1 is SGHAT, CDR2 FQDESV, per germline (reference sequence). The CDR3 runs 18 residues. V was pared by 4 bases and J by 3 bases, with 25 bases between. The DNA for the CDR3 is TGTGCCAGCAGCTCATCCCGTTCCGGCCGGAACCGAGGCTACGAGCAGTACTTC. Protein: CASSSSRSGRNRGYEQYF.

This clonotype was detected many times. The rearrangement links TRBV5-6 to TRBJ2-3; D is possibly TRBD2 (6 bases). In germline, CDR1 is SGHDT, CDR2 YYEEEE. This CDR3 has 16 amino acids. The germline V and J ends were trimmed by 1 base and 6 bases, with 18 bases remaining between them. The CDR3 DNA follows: TGTGCCAGCAGCTTGCTCGAGGGAGGAGGATCGGATACGCAGTATTTT. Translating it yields CASSLLEGGGSDTQYF.

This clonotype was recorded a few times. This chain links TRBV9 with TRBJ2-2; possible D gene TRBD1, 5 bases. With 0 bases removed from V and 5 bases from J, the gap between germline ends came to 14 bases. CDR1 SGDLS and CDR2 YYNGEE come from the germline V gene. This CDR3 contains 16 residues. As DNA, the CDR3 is TGTGCCAGCAGCGTAGCCGGTCAGGGTCATACCGGGGAGCTGTTTTTT. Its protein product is CASSVAGQGHTGELFF.

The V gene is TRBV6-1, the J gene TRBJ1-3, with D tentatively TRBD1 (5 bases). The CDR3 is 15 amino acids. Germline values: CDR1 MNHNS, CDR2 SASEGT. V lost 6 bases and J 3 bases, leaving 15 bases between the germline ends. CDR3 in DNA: TGTGCCAGCAGAGACCCCCGGGGGATTGGAAACACCATATATTTT. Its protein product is CASRDPRGIGNTIYF.

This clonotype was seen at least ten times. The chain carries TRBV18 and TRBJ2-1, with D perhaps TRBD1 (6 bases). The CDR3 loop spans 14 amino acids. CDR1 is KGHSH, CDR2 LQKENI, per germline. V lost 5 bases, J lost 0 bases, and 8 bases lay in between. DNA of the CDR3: TGTGCCAGCTCAGGACAGTCCTCCTACAATGAGCAGTTCTTC. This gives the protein CASSGQSSYNEQFF.

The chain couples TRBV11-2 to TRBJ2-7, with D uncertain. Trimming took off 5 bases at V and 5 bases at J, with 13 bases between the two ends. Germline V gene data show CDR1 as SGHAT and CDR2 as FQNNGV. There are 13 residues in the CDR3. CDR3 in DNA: TGTGCCAGCAGCCCCATCGGCAGCGACGAGCAGTACTTC. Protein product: CASSPIGSDEQYF.

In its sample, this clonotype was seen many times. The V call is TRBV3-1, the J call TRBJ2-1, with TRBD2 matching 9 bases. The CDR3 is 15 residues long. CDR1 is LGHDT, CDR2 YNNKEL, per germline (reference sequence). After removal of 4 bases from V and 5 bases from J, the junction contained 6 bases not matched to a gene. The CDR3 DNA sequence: TGTGCCAGCAGCCCGGGGACTAGCCGACACAATGAGCAGTTCTTC. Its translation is CASSPGTSRHNEQFF.

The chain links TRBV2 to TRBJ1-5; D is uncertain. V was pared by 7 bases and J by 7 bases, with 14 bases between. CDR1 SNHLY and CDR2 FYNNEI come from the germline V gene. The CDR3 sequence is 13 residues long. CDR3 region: CASNRGEYQPQHF. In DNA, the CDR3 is TGTGCCAGCAATCGGGGAGAGTACCAGCCCCAGCATTTT.

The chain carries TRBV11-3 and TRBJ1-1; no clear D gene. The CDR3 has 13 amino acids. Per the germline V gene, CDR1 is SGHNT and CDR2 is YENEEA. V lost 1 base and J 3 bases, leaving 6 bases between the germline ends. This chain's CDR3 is CASSLGVDTEAFF. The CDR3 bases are TGTGCCAGCAGCTTAGGGGTTGACACTGAAGCTTTCTTT.

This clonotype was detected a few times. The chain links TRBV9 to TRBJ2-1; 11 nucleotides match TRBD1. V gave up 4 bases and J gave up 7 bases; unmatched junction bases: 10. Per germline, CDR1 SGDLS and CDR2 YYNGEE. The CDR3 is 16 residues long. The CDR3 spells CASSPPDRGLGNEQFF. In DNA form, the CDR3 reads TGTGCCAGCAGCCCTCCGGACAGGGGGCTGGGGAATGAGCAGTTCTTC.

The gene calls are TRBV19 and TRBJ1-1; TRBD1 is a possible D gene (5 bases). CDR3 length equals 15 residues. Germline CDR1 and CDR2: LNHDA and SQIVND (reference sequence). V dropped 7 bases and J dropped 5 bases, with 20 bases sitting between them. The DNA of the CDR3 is TGTGCCAGTATGGGGGGTCTCTTTGGGGGGACTGAAGCTTTCTTT. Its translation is CASMGGLFGGTEAFF.

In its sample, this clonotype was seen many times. CDR3 sequence (DNA): TGCAGTGCTAGCCTAGCGGGAGACTACGAGCAGTACTTC. This sequence encodes CSASLAGDYEQYF. The V gene is TRBV20-1, the J gene TRBJ2-7, with 10 bases aligning to TRBD2. Germline-derived CDR1 and CDR2 are DFQATT and SNEGSKA (reference sequence). The CDR3 is 13 residues long. V was pared by 3 bases and J by 3 bases, with 2 bases of the junction left unmatched.

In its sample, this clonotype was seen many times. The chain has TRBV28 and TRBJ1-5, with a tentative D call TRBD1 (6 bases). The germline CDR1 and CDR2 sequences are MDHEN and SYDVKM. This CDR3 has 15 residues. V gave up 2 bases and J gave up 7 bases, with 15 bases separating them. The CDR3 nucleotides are TGTGCCAGCAGTTTACCCCCCAGGGGAGGACAGCCCCAGCATTTT. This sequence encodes CASSLPPRGGQPQHF.

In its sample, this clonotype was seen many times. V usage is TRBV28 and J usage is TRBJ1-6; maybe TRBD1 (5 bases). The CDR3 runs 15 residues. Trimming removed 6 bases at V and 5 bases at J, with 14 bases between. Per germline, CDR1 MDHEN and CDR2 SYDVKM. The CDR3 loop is CASRRPGTHNSPLHF. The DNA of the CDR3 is TGTGCCAGCAGACGTCCCGGGACTCATAATTCACCCCTCCACTTT.

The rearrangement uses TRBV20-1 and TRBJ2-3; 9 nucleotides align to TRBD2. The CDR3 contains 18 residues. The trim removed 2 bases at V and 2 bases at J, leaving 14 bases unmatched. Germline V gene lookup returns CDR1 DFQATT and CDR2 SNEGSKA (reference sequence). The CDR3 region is CSARLPGGLAGFTDTQYF. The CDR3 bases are TGCAGTGCTAGACTACCCGGTGGCCTAGCGGGGTTCACAGATACGCAGTATTTT.

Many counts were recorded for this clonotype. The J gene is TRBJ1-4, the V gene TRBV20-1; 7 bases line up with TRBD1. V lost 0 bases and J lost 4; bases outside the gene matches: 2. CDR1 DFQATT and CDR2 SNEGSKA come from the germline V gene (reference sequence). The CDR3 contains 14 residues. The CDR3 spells CSARERGLNEKLFF. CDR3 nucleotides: TGCAGTGCTAGAGAAAGGGGGCTTAATGAAAAACTGTTTTTT.

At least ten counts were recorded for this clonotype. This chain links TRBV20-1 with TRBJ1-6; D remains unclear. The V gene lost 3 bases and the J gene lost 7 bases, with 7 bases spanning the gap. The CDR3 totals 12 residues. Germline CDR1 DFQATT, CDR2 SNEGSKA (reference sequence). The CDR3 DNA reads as TGCAGTGCTAGTAAAGGGAATTCACCCCTCCACTTT. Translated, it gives CSASKGNSPLHF.

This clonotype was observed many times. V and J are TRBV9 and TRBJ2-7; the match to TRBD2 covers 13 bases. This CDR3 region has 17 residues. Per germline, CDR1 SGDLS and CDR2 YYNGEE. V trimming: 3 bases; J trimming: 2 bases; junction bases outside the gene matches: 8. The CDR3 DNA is TGTGCCAGCAGCGGCGGGACTAGCGGGAAAACCCCCTACGAGCAGTACTTC. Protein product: CASSGGTSGKTPYEQYF.

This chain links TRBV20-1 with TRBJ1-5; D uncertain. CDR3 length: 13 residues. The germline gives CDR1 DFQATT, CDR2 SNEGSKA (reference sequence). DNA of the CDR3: TGCAGCGTCATCAGGAGTTTAAATCAGCCCCAGCATTTT. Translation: CSVIRSLNQPQHF.

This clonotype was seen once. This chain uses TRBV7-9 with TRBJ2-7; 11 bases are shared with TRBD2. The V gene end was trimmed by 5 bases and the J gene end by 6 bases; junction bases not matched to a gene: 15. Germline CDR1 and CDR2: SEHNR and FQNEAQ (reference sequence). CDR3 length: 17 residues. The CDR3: CASSIPGTSGPTSEQYF. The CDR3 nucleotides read TGTGCCAGCAGCATCCCCGGGACTAGCGGACCCACCTCCGAGCAGTACTTC. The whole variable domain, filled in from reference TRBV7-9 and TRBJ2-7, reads DTGVSQNPRHKITKRGQNVTFRCDPISEHNRLYWYRQTLGQGPEFLTYFQNEAQLEKSRLLSDRFSAERPKGSFSTLEIQRTEQGDSAMYLCASSIPGTSGPTSEQYFGPGTRLTVT.

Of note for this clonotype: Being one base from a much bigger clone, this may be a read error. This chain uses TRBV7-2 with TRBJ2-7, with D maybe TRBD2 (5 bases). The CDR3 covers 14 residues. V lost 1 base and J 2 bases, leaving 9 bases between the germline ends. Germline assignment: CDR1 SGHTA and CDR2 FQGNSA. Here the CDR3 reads CTSSLGESTYEQYF. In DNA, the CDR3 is TGTACCAGCAGCTTAGGGGAGTCAACCTACGAGCAGTACTTC.

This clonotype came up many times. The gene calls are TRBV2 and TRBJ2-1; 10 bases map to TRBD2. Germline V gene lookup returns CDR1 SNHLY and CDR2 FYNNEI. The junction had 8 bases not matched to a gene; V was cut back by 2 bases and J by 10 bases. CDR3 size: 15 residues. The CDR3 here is CASSEKGLAGEEQFF. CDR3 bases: TGTGCCAGCAGTGAAAAGGGGCTAGCGGGAGAAGAGCAGTTCTTC. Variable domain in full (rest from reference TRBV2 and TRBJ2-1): EPEVTQTPSHQVTQMGQEVILRCVPISNHLYFYWYRQILGQKVEFLVSFYNNEISEKSEIFDDQFSVERPDGSNFTLKIRSTKLEDSAMYFCASSEKGLAGEEQFFGPGTRLTVL.

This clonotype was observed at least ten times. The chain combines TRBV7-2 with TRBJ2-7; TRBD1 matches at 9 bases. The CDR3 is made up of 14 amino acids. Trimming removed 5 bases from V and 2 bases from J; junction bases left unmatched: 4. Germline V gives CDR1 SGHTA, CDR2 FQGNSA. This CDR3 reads CASSPRTGAYEQYF. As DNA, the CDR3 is TGTGCCAGCAGCCCTAGGACAGGGGCCTACGAGCAGTACTTC.

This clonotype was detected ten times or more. The CDR3 reads CASRTYPADTQYF. In DNA form, the CDR3 reads TGTGCCAGCCGAACCTACCCCGCGGATACGCAGTATTTT. The chain employs TRBV28 and TRBJ2-3; D gene ambiguous. The V end was cut by 8 bases, the J end by 6 bases, with 15 bases between. The CDR3 runs 13 residues. CDR1 is MDHEN and CDR2 is SYDVKM in the germline V gene.

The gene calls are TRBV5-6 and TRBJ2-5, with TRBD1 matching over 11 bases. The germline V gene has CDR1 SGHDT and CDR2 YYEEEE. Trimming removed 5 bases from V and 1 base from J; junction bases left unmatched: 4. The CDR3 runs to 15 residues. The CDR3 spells CASRWDRGSQETQYF. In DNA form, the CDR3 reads TGTGCCAGCAGGTGGGACAGGGGGAGCCAAGAGACCCAGTACTTC.

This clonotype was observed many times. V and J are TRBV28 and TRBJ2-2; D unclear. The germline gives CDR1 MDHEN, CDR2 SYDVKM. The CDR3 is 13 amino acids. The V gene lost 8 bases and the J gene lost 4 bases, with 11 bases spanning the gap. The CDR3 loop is CASPDTLTGELFF. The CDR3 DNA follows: TGTGCCAGCCCTGACACGCTCACCGGGGAGCTGTTTTTT.

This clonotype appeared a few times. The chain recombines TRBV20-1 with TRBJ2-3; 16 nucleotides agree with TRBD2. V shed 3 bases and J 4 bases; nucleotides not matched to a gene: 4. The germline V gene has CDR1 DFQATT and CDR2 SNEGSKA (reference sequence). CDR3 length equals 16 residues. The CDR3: CSASGTSGRAADTQYF. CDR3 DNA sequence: TGCAGTGCTAGCGGGACTAGCGGGAGGGCCGCAGATACGCAGTATTTT.

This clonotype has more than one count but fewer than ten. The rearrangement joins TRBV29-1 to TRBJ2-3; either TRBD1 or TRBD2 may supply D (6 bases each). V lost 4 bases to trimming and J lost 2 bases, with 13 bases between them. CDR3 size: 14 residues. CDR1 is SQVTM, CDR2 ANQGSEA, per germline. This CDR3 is CSVARGAPTDTQYF. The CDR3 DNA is TGCAGCGTTGCTAGGGGGGCCCCCACAGATACGCAGTATTTT.

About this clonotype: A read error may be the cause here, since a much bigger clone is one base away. The CDR3 here is CATPAGTSGTNEQFF. The DNA for the CDR3 is TGTGCCACCCCGGCCGGGACTAGCGGGACGAATGAGCAGTTCTTC. The genes are TRBV2 and TRBJ2-1; 13 bases agree with TRBD2. CDR1 SNHLY and CDR2 FYNNEI come from the germline V gene. J gave up 7 bases and V 10 bases, and 10 bases lay outside the gene matches. This CDR3 comprises 15 residues.

The CDR3 is CASSLVLSGNTIYF. CDR3 nucleotide sequence: TGTGCCAGCAGCTTGGTCCTCTCTGGAAACACCATATATTTT. The chain uses TRBV7-9 and TRBJ1-3, with no clear D. Between the trimmed V and J ends, which lost 3 bases and 0 bases, there was a span of 6 bases. The CDR3 has 14 amino acids. Germline CDR1 and CDR2: SEHNR and FQNEAQ (reference sequence).